This T cell receptor (beta chain) was captured by sequencing in a study of blood T cells in healthy people across ages. It was with a sample-barcoded 5' primer and a J-beta primer mix that a second PCR of roughly 6 to 11 cycles was run. TCRdb re-analysed the 5' RACE reads in MiXCR, keeping a single row per CDR3 protein. The sample yields 750,000 to 850,000 distinct CDR3 sequences, 20% to 25% seen once. The germline V gene encodes CDR1 MDHEN and CDR2 SYDVKM. CDR3 length: 15 amino acids. These data were also reused for a study on T cells of mothers and their children. That work adds: The study sampled a few healthy Caucasian mothers and their six children. Researchers put all of the extracted RNA into cDNA synthesis, using 1.5 ug per 15 ul.

The rearrangement links TRBV28 to TRBJ2-1; 8 bases match TRBD1. The end of the DNA fits TRBJ2-7 better, so the J call may be wrong. The TCR sequence derives from a boy aged 5-17 years in good health. The source material was blood. CDR3 residues: CASSMTGERTNEQYF. As DNA, the CDR3 is TGTGCCAGCAGTATGACAGGGGAAAGGACTAATGAGCAGTACTTC.